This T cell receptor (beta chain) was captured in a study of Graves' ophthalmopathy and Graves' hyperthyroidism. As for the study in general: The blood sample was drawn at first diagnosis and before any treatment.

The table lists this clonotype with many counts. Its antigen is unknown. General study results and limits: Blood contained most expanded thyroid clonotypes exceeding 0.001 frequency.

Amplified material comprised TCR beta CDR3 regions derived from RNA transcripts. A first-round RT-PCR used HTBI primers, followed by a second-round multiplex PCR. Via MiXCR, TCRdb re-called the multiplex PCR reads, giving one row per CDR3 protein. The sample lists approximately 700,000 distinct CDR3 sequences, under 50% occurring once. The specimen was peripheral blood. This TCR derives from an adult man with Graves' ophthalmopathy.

CDR3 region: CASSQPGQGASYGYTF. CDR3 sequence (DNA): TGCGCCAGCAGCCAACCCGGACAGGGGGCGAGCTATGGCTACACCTTC. The chain carries TRBV4-1 and TRBJ1-2, with 11 bases identical to TRBD1. In germline, CDR1 is MGHRA, CDR2 YSYEKL. The V segment lost 2 bases and the J segment 4 bases; nucleotides outside the gene matches: 6. The CDR3 totals 16 residues.